The next 3 T cell receptor beta chains were all read from a single sample in a study of blood T cell repertoires in COVID-19. Profiled with immunoSEQ multiplex PCR; TCRdb holds only in-frame clones, not every one. The sample consists of over 250,000 clones, 75% to 90% of them appearing once. Sequenced material: peripheral blood. The receptors here all came from a man aged 50 to 60 with acute or convalescent COVID-19.

The V gene is TRBV5-1, the J gene TRBJ2-3, with 12 bases lining up with TRBD2. From germline, CDR1 is SGHRS and CDR2 YFSETQ. V trimming: 2 bases; J trimming: 3 bases; junction bases outside the gene matches: 4. The CDR3 loop spans 16 amino acids. The CDR3 reads CASSLPSGGETDTQYF. The CDR3 DNA follows: TGCGCCAGCAGCTTACCTAGCGGGGGGGAGACAGATACGCAGTATTTT.

V and J are TRBV5-1 and TRBJ1-2; D uncertain. The CDR3 is 15 amino acids. The germline V and J ends were trimmed by 4 bases and 4 bases, with 17 bases remaining between them. Germline V gene data show CDR1 as SGHRS and CDR2 as YFSETQ. CDR3 residues: CASSNGEIWGYGYTF. The CDR3 nucleotides are TGCGCCAGCAGCAACGGGGAGATCTGGGGCTATGGCTACACCTTC.

This clone was counted between two and nine times. This chain joins TRBV5-1 and TRBJ1-3, with D unresolved. V dropped 0 bases and J dropped 0 bases, with 10 bases sitting between them. Germline V gene sequence: CDR1 SGHRS, CDR2 YFSETQ. This CDR3 spans 16 amino acids. CDR3 residues: CASSLDLFSSGNTIYF. For the CDR3, the DNA is TGCGCCAGCAGCTTGGACCTCTTCAGCTCTGGAAACACCATATATTTT.